This passage covers 17 T cell receptor beta chains from one sample sequenced in a study of cytotoxic CD8 clonotypes in ibrutinib-treated CLL. TCRdb's table, derived via immunoSEQ multiplex PCR, lists solely in-frame clones and lacks some. The sample lists 130,000 to 150,000 clones; roughly three quarters were seen once. This sample comprised PBMCs, obtained after 12 months of ibrutinib treatment. The receptors come from a human donor with chronic lymphocytic leukemia.

The chain uses TRBV11-2 and TRBJ2-1; D is possibly TRBD1 or TRBD2 (5 bases each). Germline CDR1 SGHAT, CDR2 FQNNGV. V was cut by 6 bases and J by 3 bases, with 9 bases left in between. The CDR3 totals 13 residues. In DNA, the CDR3 is TGTGCCAGCAGAGGGACGGGCTACAATGAGCAGTTCTTC. It translates to CASRGTGYNEQFF. Filled out from reference TRBV11-2 and TRBJ2-1, the complete variable domain reads EAGVAQSPRYKIIEKRQSVAFWCNPISGHATLYWYQQILGQGPKLLIQFQNNGVVDDSQLPKDRFSAERLKGVDSTLKIQPAKLEDSAVYLCASRGTGYNEQFFGPGTRLTVL.

The chain links TRBV4-2 to TRBJ2-5; tentative D call: TRBD1 (6 bases). CDR1 and CDR2 (germline): LGHNA, YNFKEQ. There are 15 residues in the CDR3. V lost 0 bases and J lost 5, with 13 bases in between. CDR3 in amino acids: CASSQDLRGWETQYF. The CDR3 coding sequence is TGTGCCAGCAGCCAAGATCTTAGGGGGTGGGAGACCCAGTACTTC.

This clone has more than one count but fewer than ten. This chain connects TRBV7-6 to TRBJ1-5; the match to TRBD1 covers 8 bases. Germline V gene data show CDR1 as SGHVS and CDR2 as FNYEAQ. The V and J ends lost 5 bases and 11 bases, in that order; junction bases with no gene match: 11. This CDR3 region has 14 residues. The CDR3 nucleotides read TGTGCCAGCAGCCCCAGGGGGCCGGGCAGTACCCAGCATTTT. This translates into CASSPRGPGSTQHF.

The chain recombines TRBV5-1 with TRBJ2-5; D gene unclear. Germline CDR1 reads SGHRS; CDR2 reads YFSETQ. This CDR3 is 11 amino acids long. V shed 4 bases and J shed 3 bases, with 4 bases lying between them. CDR3 coding DNA: TGCGCCAGCAGCGGAAAAGAGACCCAGTACTTC. Residues: CASSGKETQYF.

The chain is built from TRBV7-9 and TRBJ2-7, with D perhaps matching TRBD2 (6 bases). V was pared by 5 bases and J by 0 bases, with 14 bases between. The CDR3 runs 15 residues. CDR1 is SEHNR and CDR2 is FQNEAQ in the germline V gene (reference sequence). The CDR3 reads CASSRSPSDSYEQYF. Here the CDR3 DNA reads TGTGCCAGCAGCCGGAGCCCTAGCGACTCCTACGAGCAGTACTTC.

The CDR3 here is CASSPTGPGAEQYF. The DNA for the CDR3 is TGTGCCAGCAGCCCAACAGGGCCGGGGGCCGAGCAGTACTTC. The V gene is TRBV7-6, the J gene TRBJ2-7, with D tentatively TRBD1 or TRBD2 (6 bases each). Germline V gene sequence: CDR1 SGHVS, CDR2 FNYEAQ. Trimming cost V 5 bases and J 6 bases, with 17 bases left between them. CDR3 length: 14 amino acids.

The chain links TRBV15 to TRBJ2-7; D possibly corresponds to TRBD1 (5 bases). CDR3 length: 16 amino acids. CDR1 is LNHNV and CDR2 is YYDKDF in the germline V gene (reference sequence). The germline V and J ends were trimmed by 4 bases and 2 bases, with 18 bases remaining between them. The chain's CDR3 is CATSTKTDWLTYEQYF. The CDR3 nucleotides are TGTGCCACCAGCACAAAGACAGACTGGCTAACCTACGAGCAGTACTTC.

The chain employs TRBV11-2 and TRBJ2-5; perhaps TRBD1 as D (6 bases). There are 16 residues in the CDR3. The germline V gene has CDR1 SGHAT and CDR2 FQNNGV. V was shortened by 3 bases and J by 4 bases, with 18 bases between the two germline ends. CDR3 DNA: TGTGCCAGCAGCTTTTATCTGGGGGCGCCGGTAGAGACCCAGTACTTC. Translating it yields CASSFYLGAPVETQYF.

This clone was recorded a few times. The rearrangement uses TRBV27 and TRBJ1-2; D is undetermined. Looked up from germline, CDR1 is MNHEY and CDR2 is SMNVEV (reference sequence). Trimming pared 5 bases from V and 2 bases from J, leaving 12 bases between. The CDR3 has 14 amino acids. The CDR3 loop is CASSEQAINYGYTF. In DNA, the CDR3 is TGTGCCAGCAGTGAGCAAGCCATCAACTATGGCTACACCTTC.

This chain links TRBV6-5 with TRBJ2-7; the match to TRBD1 covers 12 bases. There are 13 residues in the CDR3. Germline assignment: CDR1 MNHEY and CDR2 SVGAGI. V was clipped by 8 bases and J by 3 bases; unmatched bases: 2. This chain's CDR3 is CASRDRGLYEQYF. The CDR3 DNA follows: TGTGCCAGCCGGGACAGGGGGCTCTACGAGCAGTACTTC.

The sample holds one count of this clone. The V and J genes are TRBV7-3 and TRBJ2-1, with D tentatively TRBD2 (5 bases). The length of the CDR3 is 13 residues. V was shortened by 5 bases and J by 3 bases, with 8 bases between the two germline ends. Germline CDR1 SGHTA, CDR2 FQGTGA. The CDR3 DNA sequence: TGTGCCAGCAGCCCCGGGGACTACAATGAGCAGTTCTTC. Its translation is CASSPGDYNEQFF.

The CDR3 protein is CASSSISLAGVQETQYF. CDR3 DNA sequence: TGTGCCAGCAGTTCAATATCACTAGCGGGAGTCCAAGAGACCCAGTACTTC. This chain joins TRBV27 and TRBJ2-5; TRBD2 agrees at 11 bases. J gave up 1 base and V 4 bases, and 8 bases lay outside the gene matches. CDR1 and CDR2 from the germline V gene are MNHEY and SMNVEV (reference sequence). The length of the CDR3 is 17 residues.

The chain has TRBV6-5 and TRBJ2-7, with TRBD2 as a possible D gene (6 bases). The CDR3 length is 15 residues. V was trimmed by 7 bases and J by 2 bases, leaving 18 bases between them. The germline V gene encodes CDR1 MNHEY and CDR2 SVGAGI. The CDR3 protein is CASTRPGLGTYEQYF. CDR3 coding DNA: TGTGCCAGCACCAGGCCGGGACTGGGGACCTACGAGCAGTACTTC.

The chain links TRBV29-1 to TRBJ2-1; D possibly corresponds to TRBD1 (5 bases). Germline CDR1 is SQVTM and CDR2 is ANQGSEA. The CDR3 is 12 residues long. Trimming left V 7 bases short and J 1 base short, with 8 bases between. The CDR3 DNA is TGCAGCGGAGCAGGGTCCTACAATGAGCAGTTCTTC. As protein: CSGAGSYNEQFF.

This chain connects TRBV13 to TRBJ1-5; 8 nucleotides line up with TRBD1. The CDR3 length is 18 residues. CDR1 PRHDT and CDR2 FYEKMQ come from the germline V gene (reference sequence). V dropped 7 bases and J dropped 5; count of bases not matched to a gene: 19. In DNA, the CDR3 is TGTGCCAGCACCCGGCCCTGGACAGGGAATCGGTGGGATCAGCCCCAGCATTTT. Translating gives CASTRPWTGNRWDQPQHF.

The rearrangement links TRBV28 to TRBJ2-5; maybe TRBD2 (5 bases). Germline CDR1 is MDHEN and CDR2 is SYDVKM. The CDR3 extends over 13 amino acids. Trimming shortened V by 6 bases and J by 4 bases, and 12 bases separated the two germline ends. The CDR3 here is CASSRARVETQYF. CDR3 sequence (DNA): TGTGCCAGCAGCCGGGCGAGGGTAGAGACCCAGTACTTC.

The chain couples TRBV6-5 to TRBJ1-2; TRBD1 matches 10 bases. The germline V gene has CDR1 MNHEY and CDR2 SVGAGI. The junction had 6 bases not matched to a gene; V was cut back by 2 bases and J by 6 bases. This CDR3 is 15 amino acids long. In nucleotides, the CDR3 is TGTGCCAGCAGTTACGGGGACAGGGGCGTGGATGGCTACACCTTC. It yields the protein CASSYGDRGVDGYTF.